Below, 7 T cell receptor beta chains from the same sample are listed, as sequenced in a study of T cells in Graves' hyperthyroidism and ophthalmopathy. TCR beta CDR3 region amplification was performed from RNA transcripts. TCR CDR3 underwent first-round RT-PCR with the HTBI primer set. TCRdb reprocessed the multiplex PCR reads with MiXCR, giving one entry per CDR3 protein. This table holds fewer than 850,000 distinct CDR3 sequences, 15% to 20% found once. The sample taken for sequencing was blood. The receptors here all came from a man aged 45-65 years with Graves' hyperthyroidism.

This clonotype appeared many times. V and J are TRBV27 and TRBJ2-7; D possibly corresponds to TRBD2 (6 bases). The germline V gene has CDR1 MNHEY and CDR2 SMNVEV (reference sequence). The CDR3 runs 14 residues. The V gene lost 0 bases and the J gene lost 3 bases, with 9 bases spanning the gap. CDR3 bases: TGTGCCAGCAGTTTATCCCGGGAGCGCTACGAGCAGTACTTC. Translation: CASSLSRERYEQYF.

This rearrangement joins TRBV7-9 to TRBJ1-2; 7 bases are a match to TRBD1. Trimming took 5 bases from V and 6 from J; bases not matched to a gene: 9. This CDR3 contains 14 residues. Germline values: CDR1 SEHNR, CDR2 FQNEAQ (reference sequence). In DNA, the CDR3 is TGTGCCAGCAGCCGAACAGGGGTAGAGAATGGCTACACCTTC. Its protein product is CASSRTGVENGYTF.

This clonotype showed up many times. The chain employs TRBV7-2 and TRBJ2-7, with 8 bases that match TRBD1. Trimming took 5 bases from V and 0 from J; bases not matched to a gene: 9. This CDR3 is 16 amino acids long. Per the germline V gene, CDR1 is SGHTA and CDR2 is FQGNSA. The DNA for the CDR3 is TGTGCCAGCAGCCCATACGTGCAGGGGGCCTCCTACGAGCAGTACTTC. It yields the protein CASSPYVQGASYEQYF.

In this sample, this clonotype turned up many times. The chain couples TRBV27 to TRBJ2-7; D possibly corresponds to TRBD2 (6 bases). The CDR3 has 13 amino acids. The germline V and J ends were trimmed by 3 bases and 2 bases, with 8 bases remaining between them. CDR1 is MNHEY and CDR2 is SMNVEV in the germline V gene (reference sequence). The CDR3 DNA sequence: TGTGCCAGCAGTTTCGGGAGCACCTACGAGCAGTACTTC. It specifies CASSFGSTYEQYF.

Remarks on this clonotype: A single base separates this from a much larger clone, so it may be a read error. The V and J genes are TRBV27 and TRBJ2-7; 12 nucleotides match TRBD2. This CDR3 is built from 15 residues. V gave up 5 bases and J gave up 3 bases; unmatched junction bases: 5. Germline V gene data show CDR1 as MNHEY and CDR2 as SMNVEV (reference sequence). The CDR3, as DNA: TGTGCCAGCAGTACCGGACTAGCGGGATTCTACGAGCAGTACTTC. Its protein product is CASSTGLAGFYEQYF.

A few counts support this clonotype. The J gene is TRBJ2-7, the V gene TRBV4-3; tentative D call: TRBD2 (5 bases). In germline, CDR1 is LGHNA, CDR2 YSLEER. The CDR3 has 16 residues. V lost 4 bases and J 4 bases, leaving 20 bases between the germline ends. The CDR3 sequence is CASSPFGTSGFYEQYF. CDR3 sequence (DNA): TGCGCCAGCAGCCCGTTCGGTACTAGTGGGTTTTACGAGCAGTACTTC.

This clonotype was recorded at least ten times. The rearrangement joins TRBV9 to TRBJ1-1; maybe TRBD1 (6 bases). The germline CDR1 and CDR2 sequences are SGDLS and YYNGEE. V lost 0 bases and J lost 6, with 15 bases in between. CDR3 size: 15 residues. This CDR3 reads CASSVVPRGPSEAFF. CDR3 nucleotide sequence: TGTGCCAGCAGCGTAGTTCCCAGGGGTCCGTCTGAAGCTTTCTTT.